Listed below are T cell receptor beta chains from one sample, sequenced in a study of Tregs in tolerant kidney transplant recipients. TCRdb's table, derived via immunoSEQ multiplex PCR, lists solely in-frame clones and lacks some. The table has tens of thousands of clones, around four fifths seen once. Sequences were obtained from CD4+ T cells from blood. Source of these receptors: a human donor in good health. Each CDR3 is given with its conserved first and last residue. Fields, in order: J gene, V gene, D gene, clone size, CDR3 DNA, CDR3 protein. D genes are given only for firm matches. Not all rows give a size; the values are once, few, many and, for expanded clones, a class.

>TRBJ1-1|TRBV7-5|.|.
TGTGCCAGATTTACAACGGGGGCCCGGGCTGAAGCTTTCTTT
CARFTTGARAEAFF
>TRBJ1-1|TRBV7-2|.|few
TGTGCCAGCAGCTTAGAGTTGTACACTGAAGCTTTCTTT
CASSLELYTEAFF
>TRBJ1-5|TRBV2|TRBD1|.
TGTGCCAGCAGAGCTGACAGGGAAGCCCAGCATTTT
CASRADREAQHF
>TRBJ2-3|TRBV30|.|.
TGTGCCTGGAGTAAGGGGACAGATACGCAGTATTTT
CAWSKGTDTQYF
>TRBJ2-1|TRBV4-3|.|.
TGCGCCAGCAGCCTCCAGTTGGCAGAAAATGAGCAGTTCTTC
CASSLQLAENEQFF
>TRBJ2-5|TRBV5-6|.|once
TGTGCCAGCAGCTTTGGTCTAGGGACGGGTCGGGAGACCCAGTACTTC
CASSFGLGTGRETQYF
>TRBJ1-4|TRBV6-5|.|.
TGTGCCAGCAGTTACTTTCGCGGTTCTAAACTGTTTTTT
CASSYFRGSKLFF
>TRBJ2-5|TRBV18|.|.
TGTGCCAGCCGCGCCCCCGGGACATCACAAGAGACCCAGTACTTC
CASRAPGTSQETQYF
>TRBJ2-4|TRBV19|TRBD2|few
TGTGCCAGTAGTCCTGGGAGGGGCGCGGTAGCCAAAAACATTCAGTACTTC
CASSPGRGAVAKNIQYF
>TRBJ1-6|TRBV11-2|.|.
TGTGCCAGCAGCTTAGAGGGCTATAATTCACCCCTCCACTTT
CASSLEGYNSPLHF
>TRBJ1-5|TRBV7-2|.|.
TGTGCCAGCAGATTAGGAGGGGACGGTCAGCCCCAGCATTTT
CASRLGGDGQPQHF
>TRBJ2-7|TRBV15|TRBD1|.
TGTGCCACCAGCAAAAGACAGGGGGCTTTCGACGAGCAGTACTTC
CATSKRQGAFDEQYF
>TRBJ1-5|TRBV19|.|.
TGTGCCAGTAGTATAGGGCCCGTTCCACCTACGAATCAGCCCCAGCATTTT
CASSIGPVPPTNQPQHF
>TRBJ1-1|TRBV11-3|.|.
TGTGCCAGCAGCTTAGATAACTGGGGTGGAGGCACTGAAGCTTTCTTT
CASSLDNWGGGTEAFF
>TRBJ2-6|TRBV5-4|.|.
TGTGCCAGCAGAGGAGGGAAGTCCCTCTCTGGGGCCAACGTCCTGACTTTC
CASRGGKSLSGANVLTF
>TRBJ2-5|TRBV4-3|.|.
TGCGCCAGCAGCCAAGATGGAGGGGGCGGGACCTACCAAGAGACCCAGTACTTC
CASSQDGGGGTYQETQYF
>TRBJ2-7|TRBV7-3|TRBD2|.
TGTGCCAGCAGCTTAGGTGGGAGGGCCTCGGACGGCGAGCAGTACTTC
CASSLGGRASDGEQYF
>TRBJ1-2|TRBV10-3|.|.
TGTGCCATTCGATCCGACAAAATCATCTATGGCTACACCTTC
CAIRSDKIIYGYTF
>TRBJ2-3|TRBV12-5|.|.
TGTGCTAGTGGTTTGGTACCCTGGGGGGCCCCCACAGATACGCAGTATTTT
CASGLVPWGAPTDTQYF
>TRBJ2-1|TRBV9|.|.
TGTGCCAGCAGCGTAGTTGCGGAGGGGTGGTTTAATGAGCAGTTCTTC
CASSVVAEGWFNEQFF
>TRBJ1-5|TRBV9|TRBD1|.
TGTGCCAGCAGCCCCGAGGGGGACAGAGATCAGCCCCAGCATTTT
CASSPEGDRDQPQHF
>TRBJ2-3|TRBV5-1|.|.
TGCGCCAGCAGCTTGGCCCCCGCGGGACAACCTAGCACAGATACGCAGTATTTT
CASSLAPAGQPSTDTQYF
>TRBJ2-2|TRBV10-3|TRBD2|.
TGTGCCATCAGTAGAAGCCGGACTAGCGGACACACCGGGGAGCTGTTTTTT
CAISRSRTSGHTGELFF
>TRBJ1-1|TRBV6-5|TRBD1|.
TGTGCCAGCACCCGACAGGGGGCAGCTGAAGCTTTCTTT
CASTRQGAAEAFF
>TRBJ1-1|TRBV12-5|.|.
TGTGCTAGTGGCAAAGGACCGACGAACACTGAAGCTTTCTTT
CASGKGPTNTEAFF
>TRBJ2-7|TRBV19|TRBD2|.
TGTGCCAGTAGTATACGGGCGGGGGGGCCTCTCGAGCAGTACTTC
CASSIRAGGPLEQYF